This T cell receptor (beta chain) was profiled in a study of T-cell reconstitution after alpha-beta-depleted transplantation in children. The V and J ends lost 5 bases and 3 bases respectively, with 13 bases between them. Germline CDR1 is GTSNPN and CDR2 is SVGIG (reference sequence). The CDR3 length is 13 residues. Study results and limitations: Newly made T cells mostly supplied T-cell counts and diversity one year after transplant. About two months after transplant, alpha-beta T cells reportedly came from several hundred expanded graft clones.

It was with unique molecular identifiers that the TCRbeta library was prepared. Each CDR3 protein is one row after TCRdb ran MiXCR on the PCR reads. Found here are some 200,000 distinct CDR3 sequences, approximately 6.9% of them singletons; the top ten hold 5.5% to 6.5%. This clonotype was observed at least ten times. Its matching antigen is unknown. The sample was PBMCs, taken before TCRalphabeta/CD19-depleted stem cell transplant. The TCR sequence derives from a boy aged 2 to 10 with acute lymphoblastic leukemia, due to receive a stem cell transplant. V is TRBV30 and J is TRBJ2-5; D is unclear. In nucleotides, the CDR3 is TGTGCCTGGGTCCGGGCAAAGAAAGAGACCCAGTACTTC. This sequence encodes CAWVRAKKETQYF.